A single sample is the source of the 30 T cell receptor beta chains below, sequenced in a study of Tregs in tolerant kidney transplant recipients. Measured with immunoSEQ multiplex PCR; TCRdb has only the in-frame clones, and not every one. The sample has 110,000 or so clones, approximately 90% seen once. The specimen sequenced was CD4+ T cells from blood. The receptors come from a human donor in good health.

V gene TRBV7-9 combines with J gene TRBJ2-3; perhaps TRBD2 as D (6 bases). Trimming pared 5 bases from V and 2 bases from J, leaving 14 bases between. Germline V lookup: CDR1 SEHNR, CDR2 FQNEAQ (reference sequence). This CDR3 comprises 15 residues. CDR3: CASSLGLENTDTQYF. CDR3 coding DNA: TGTGCCAGCAGCCTGGGACTGGAAAACACAGATACGCAGTATTTT.

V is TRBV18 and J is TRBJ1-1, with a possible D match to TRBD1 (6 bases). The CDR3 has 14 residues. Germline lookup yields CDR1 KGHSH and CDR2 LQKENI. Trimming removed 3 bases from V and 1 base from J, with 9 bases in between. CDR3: CASSPTGPNTEAFF. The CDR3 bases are TGTGCCAGCTCACCTACAGGGCCGAACACTGAAGCTTTCTTT.

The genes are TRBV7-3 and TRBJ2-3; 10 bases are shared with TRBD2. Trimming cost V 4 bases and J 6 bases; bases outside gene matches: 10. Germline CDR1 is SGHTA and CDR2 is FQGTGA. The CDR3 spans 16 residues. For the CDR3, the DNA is TGTGCCAGCAGCTCCGGGCTAGCGGGGGCAGGGGATACGCAGTATTTT. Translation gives CASSSGLAGAGDTQYF.

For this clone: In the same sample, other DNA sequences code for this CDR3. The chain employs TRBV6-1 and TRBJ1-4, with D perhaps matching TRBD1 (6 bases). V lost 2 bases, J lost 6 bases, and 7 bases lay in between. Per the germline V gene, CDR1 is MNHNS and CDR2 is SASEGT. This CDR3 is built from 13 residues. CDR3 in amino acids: CASSEQGYEKLFF. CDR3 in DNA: TGTGCCAGCAGTGAACAGGGGTATGAAAAACTGTTTTTT.

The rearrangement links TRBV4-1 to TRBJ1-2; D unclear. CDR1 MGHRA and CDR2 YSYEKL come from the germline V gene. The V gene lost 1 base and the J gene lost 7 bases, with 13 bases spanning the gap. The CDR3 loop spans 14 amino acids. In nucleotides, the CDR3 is TGCGCCAGCAGCCAAGGACAAGAGGGAATTGGCTACACCTTC. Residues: CASSQGQEGIGYTF.

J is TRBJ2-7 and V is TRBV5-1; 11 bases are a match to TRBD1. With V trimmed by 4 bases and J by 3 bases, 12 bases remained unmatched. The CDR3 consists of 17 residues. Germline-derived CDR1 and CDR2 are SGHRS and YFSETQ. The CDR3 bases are TGCGCCAGCAGCAGACCGGGGACCGGGACAGGGGGCTACGAGCAGTACTTC. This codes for CASSRPGTGTGGYEQYF.

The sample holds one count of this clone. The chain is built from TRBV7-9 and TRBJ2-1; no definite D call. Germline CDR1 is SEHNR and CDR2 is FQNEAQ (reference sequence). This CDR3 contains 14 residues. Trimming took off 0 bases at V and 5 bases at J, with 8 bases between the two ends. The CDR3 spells CASSLALGHNEQFF. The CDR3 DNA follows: TGTGCCAGCAGCTTAGCTCTAGGCCACAATGAGCAGTTCTTC.

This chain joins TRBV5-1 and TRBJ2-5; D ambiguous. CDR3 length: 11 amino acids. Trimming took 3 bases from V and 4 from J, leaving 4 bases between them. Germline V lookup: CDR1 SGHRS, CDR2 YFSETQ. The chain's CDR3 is CASSSLETQYF. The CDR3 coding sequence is TGCGCCAGCAGCTCCTTAGAGACCCAGTACTTC.

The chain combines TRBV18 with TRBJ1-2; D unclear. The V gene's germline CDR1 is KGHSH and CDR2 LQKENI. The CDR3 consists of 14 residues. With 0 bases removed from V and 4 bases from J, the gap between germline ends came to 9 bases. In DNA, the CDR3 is TGTGCCAGCTCACCACCGCGGGCAGGCTATGGCTACACCTTC. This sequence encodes CASSPPRAGYGYTF.

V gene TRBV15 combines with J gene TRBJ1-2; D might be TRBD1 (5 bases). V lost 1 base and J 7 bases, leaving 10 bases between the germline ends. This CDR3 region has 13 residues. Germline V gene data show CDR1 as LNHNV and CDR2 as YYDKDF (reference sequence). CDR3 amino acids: CATSRGRAGGYTF. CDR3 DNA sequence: TGTGCCACCAGCAGAGGCAGGGCGGGTGGCTACACCTTC.

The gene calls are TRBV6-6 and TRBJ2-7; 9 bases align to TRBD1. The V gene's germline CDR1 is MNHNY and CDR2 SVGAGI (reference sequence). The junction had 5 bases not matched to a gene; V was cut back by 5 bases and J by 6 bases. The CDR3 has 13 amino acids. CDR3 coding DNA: TGTGCCAGCAGTCCCCGGACAGGGGCCGAGCAGTACTTC. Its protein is CASSPRTGAEQYF.

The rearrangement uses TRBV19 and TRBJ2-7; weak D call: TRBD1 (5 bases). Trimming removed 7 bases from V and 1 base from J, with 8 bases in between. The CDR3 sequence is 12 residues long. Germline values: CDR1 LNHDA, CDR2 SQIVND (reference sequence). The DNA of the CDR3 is TGTGCCAGTACCTCAGGGTCCTACGAGCAGTACTTC. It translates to CASTSGSYEQYF. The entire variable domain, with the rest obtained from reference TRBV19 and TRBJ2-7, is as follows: DGGITQSPKYLFRKEGQNVTLSCEQNLNHDAMYWYRQDPGQGLRLIYYSQIVNDFQKGDIAEGYSVSREKKESFPLTVTSAQKNPTAFYLCASTSGSYEQYFGPGTRLTVT.

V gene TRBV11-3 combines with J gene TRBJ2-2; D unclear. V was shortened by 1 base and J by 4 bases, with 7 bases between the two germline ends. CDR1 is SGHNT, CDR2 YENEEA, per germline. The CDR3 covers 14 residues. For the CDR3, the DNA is TGTGCCAGCAGCTTAGGCGATACCACCGGGGAGCTGTTTTTT. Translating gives CASSLGDTTGELFF.

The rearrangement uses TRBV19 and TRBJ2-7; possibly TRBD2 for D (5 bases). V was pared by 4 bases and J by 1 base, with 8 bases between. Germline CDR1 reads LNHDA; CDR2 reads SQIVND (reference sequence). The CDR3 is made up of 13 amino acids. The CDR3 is CASSREISYEQYF. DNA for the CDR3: TGTGCCAGTAGTAGGGAGATATCCTACGAGCAGTACTTC.

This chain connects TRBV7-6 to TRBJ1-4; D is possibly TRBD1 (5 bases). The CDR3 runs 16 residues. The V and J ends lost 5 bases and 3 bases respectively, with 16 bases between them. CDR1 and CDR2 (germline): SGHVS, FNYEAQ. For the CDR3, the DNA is TGTGCCAGCAGCCAAGGTCGAACAGGCCCTAATGAAAAACTGTTTTTT. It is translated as CASSQGRTGPNEKLFF.

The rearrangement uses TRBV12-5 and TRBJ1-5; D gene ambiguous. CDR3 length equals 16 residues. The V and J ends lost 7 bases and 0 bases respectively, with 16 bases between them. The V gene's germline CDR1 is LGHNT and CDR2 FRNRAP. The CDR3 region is CASALELGDSNQPQHF. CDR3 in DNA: TGTGCTAGTGCCCTGGAACTTGGGGATAGCAATCAGCCCCAGCATTTT.

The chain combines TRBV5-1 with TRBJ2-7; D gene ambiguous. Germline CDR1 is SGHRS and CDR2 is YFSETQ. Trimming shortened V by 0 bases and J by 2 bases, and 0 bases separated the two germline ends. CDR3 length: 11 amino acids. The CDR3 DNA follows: TGCGCCAGCAGCTTGGCCTACGAGCAGTACTTC. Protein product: CASSLAYEQYF.

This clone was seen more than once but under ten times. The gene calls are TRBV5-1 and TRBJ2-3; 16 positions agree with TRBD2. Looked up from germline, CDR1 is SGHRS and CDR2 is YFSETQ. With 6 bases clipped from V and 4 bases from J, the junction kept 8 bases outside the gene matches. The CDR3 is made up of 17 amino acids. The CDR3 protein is CASTPGLAGGRPDTQYF. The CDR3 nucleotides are TGCGCCAGCACCCCGGGACTAGCGGGGGGGCGCCCAGATACGCAGTATTTT.

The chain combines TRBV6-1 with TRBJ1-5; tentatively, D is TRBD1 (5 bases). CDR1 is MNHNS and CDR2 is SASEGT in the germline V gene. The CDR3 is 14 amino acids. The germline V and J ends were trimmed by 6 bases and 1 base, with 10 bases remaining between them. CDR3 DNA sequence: TGTGCCAGCAGATGGGGCCAGAGCAATCAGCCCCAGCATTTT. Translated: CASRWGQSNQPQHF.

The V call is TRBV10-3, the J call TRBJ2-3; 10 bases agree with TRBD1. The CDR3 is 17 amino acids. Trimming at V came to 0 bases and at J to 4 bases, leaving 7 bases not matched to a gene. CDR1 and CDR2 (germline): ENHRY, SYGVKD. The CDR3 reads CAISESGGGQGSDTQYF. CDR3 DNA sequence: TGTGCCATCAGTGAGTCAGGAGGGGGACAGGGGTCAGATACGCAGTATTTT.

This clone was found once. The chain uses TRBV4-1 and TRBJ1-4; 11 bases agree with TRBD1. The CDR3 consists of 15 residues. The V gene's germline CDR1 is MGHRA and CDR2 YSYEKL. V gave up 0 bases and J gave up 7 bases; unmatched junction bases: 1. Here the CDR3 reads CASSQEGTGGEKLFF. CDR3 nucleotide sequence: TGCGCCAGCAGCCAAGAGGGGACAGGGGGTGAAAAACTGTTTTTT.

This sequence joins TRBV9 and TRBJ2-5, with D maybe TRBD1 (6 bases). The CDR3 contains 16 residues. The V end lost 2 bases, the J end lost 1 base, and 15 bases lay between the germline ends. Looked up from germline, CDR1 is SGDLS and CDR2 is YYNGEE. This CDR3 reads CASSVTFQGSQETQYF. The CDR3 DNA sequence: TGTGCCAGCAGCGTCACATTCCAGGGGTCCCAAGAGACCCAGTACTTC.

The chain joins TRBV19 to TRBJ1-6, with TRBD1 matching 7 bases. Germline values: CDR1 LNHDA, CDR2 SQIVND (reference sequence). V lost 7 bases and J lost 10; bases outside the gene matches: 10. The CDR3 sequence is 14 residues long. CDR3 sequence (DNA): TGTGCCAGTACCAGACAGGGCGACGGATCACCCCTCCACTTT. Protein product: CASTRQGDGSPLHF.

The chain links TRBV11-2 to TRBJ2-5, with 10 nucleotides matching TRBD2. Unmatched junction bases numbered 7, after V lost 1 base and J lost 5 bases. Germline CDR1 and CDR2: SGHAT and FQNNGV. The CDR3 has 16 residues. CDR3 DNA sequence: TGTGCCAGCAGCTTAGTAGGGACTAGCGTGGGGGAGACCCAGTACTTC. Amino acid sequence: CASSLVGTSVGETQYF.

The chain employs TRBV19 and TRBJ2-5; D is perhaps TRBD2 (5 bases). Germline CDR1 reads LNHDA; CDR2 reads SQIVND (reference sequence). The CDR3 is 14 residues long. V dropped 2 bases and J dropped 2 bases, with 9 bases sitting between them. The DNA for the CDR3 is TGTGCCAGTAGTATATGGGGAGAGCAAGAGACCCAGTACTTC. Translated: CASSIWGEQETQYF.

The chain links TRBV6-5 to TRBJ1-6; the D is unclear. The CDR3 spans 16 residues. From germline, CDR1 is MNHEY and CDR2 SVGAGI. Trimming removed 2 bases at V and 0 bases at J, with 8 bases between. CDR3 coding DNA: TGTGCCAGCAGTTACGACGGCAGCTCCTATAATTCACCCCTCCACTTT. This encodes CASSYDGSSYNSPLHF.

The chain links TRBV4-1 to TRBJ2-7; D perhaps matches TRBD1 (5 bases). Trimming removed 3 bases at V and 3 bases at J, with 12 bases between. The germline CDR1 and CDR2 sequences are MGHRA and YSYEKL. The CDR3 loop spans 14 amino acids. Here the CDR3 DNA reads TGCGCCAGCAGCCAGGGGCCCGGAGACTACGAGCAGTACTTC. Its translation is CASSQGPGDYEQYF.

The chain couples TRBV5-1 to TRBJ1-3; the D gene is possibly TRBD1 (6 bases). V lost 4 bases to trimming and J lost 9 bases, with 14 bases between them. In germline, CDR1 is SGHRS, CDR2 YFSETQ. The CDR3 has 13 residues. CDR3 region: CASSLGQQGTIYF. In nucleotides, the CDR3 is TGCGCCAGCAGCCTCGGACAGCAAGGCACCATATATTTT.

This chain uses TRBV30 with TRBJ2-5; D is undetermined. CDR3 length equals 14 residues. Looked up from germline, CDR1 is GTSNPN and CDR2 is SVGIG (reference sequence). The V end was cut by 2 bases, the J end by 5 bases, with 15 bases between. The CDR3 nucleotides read TGTGCCTGGAGTTTCCCGATTCGGACGGAGACCCAGTACTTC. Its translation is CAWSFPIRTETQYF.

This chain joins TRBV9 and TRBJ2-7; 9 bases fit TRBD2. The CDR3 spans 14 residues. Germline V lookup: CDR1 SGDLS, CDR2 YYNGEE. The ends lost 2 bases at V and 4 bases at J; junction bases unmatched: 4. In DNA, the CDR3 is TGTGCCAGCAGCGTTAGCGGGAGATCATACGAGCAGTACTTC. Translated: CASSVSGRSYEQYF.